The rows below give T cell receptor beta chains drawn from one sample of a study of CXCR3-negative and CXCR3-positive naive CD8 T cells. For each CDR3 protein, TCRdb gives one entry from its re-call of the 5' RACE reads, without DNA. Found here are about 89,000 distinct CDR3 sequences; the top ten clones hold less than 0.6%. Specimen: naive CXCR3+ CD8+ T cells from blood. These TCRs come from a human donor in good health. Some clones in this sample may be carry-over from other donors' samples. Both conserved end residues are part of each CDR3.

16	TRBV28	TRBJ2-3	CASSFLAGGDTDTQYF
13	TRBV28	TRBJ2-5	CASASTGVRIQYF
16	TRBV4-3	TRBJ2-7	CASSQDKASGSYEQYF
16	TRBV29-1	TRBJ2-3	CSVGLAGGPGTDTQYF
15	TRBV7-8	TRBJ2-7	CASSPETGGAYEQYF
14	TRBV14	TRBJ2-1	CASSQEGDRDRPFF
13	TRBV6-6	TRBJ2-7	CASTGAGDYEQYF
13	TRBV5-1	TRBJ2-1	CASSLTGYNEQFF
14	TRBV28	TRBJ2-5	CSSHPEGGEETQYF
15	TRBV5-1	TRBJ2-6	CASSLYASGANVLTF
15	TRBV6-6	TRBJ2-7	CASSFVQGKGYEQYF
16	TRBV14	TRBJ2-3	CASSQEWTGGSDTQYF
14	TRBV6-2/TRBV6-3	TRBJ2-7	CASSYSLGSYEQYF
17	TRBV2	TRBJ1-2	CASSEDPRIDTNYSYTF
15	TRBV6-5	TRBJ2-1	CASRPGTGEYNEQFF
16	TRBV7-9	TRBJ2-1	CASSLGPGQDYNEQFF
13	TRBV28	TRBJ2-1	CASGNRVDNEQFF
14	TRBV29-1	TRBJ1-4	CSVDETDSTEKPFF
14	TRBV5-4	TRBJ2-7	CASSKTGQGYEQYF
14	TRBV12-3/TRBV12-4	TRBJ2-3	CASSTSGGTDTQYF
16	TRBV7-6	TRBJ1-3	CASSLPSPGSGNTIYF
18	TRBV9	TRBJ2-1	CASSVEGGSFSSYNEQFF
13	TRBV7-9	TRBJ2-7	CASSLQGDYEQYF
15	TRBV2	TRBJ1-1	CASSEALGLKTEAFF
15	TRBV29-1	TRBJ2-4	CSVSGGALAKNIQYF
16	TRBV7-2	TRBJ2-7	CASSLGVRDPFDEQYF
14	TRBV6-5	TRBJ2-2	CASSTGGAPGELFF
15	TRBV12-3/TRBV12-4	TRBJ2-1	CASSSSGRAYNEQFF
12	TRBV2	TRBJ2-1	CATEGTYNEQFF
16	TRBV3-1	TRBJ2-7	CASSQDRPSGRYEQYF
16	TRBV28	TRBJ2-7	CASSLLLAGGTYEQYF
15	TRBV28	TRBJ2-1	CASSLQGQAYNEQFF
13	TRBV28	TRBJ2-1	CASSLPHLYEQFF
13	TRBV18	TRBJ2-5	CASSPPNWETQYF
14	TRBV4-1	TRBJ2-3	CASSQVASADTQYF
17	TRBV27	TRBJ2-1	CAGSLTAGQTSYNEQFF
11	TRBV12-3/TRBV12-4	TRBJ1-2	CASSQPSGEIF
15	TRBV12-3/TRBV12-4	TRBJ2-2	CASSPEVTGPGELFF
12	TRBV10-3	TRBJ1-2	CAISTGYYGYTF
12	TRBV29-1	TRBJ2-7	CSVWGADYEQYF